The present TCR beta chain was sequenced within a study of blood T cell repertoires in COVID-19. Looking at the study overall: Sites across the United States, Italy and Spain contributed samples from acute and convalescent COVID-19.

The CDR3 runs to 14 residues. V gave up 6 bases and J gave up 5 bases, with 16 bases separating them. Germline-derived CDR1 and CDR2 are MDHEN and SYDVKM. Authors' data handling: Amplification of reference gene primers provided the estimated nucleated cell counts. Measured with immunoSEQ multiplex PCR; TCRdb has only the in-frame clones, and not every one. The D gene and trimming were derived from the DNA, and the V and J assignments and clone size from that table. The sample shows a few hundred thousand clones, around four fifths of them seen only once. Seattle patients were enrolled while actively infected and followed longitudinally.

The sample was peripheral blood. The chain carries TRBV28 and TRBJ1-2; tentative D call: TRBD1 (5 bases). The clonotype was recovered from a woman of 80 years or more with COVID-19, enrolled during active disease. The CDR3 nucleotides read TGTGCCAGCAGCCGAGTCAACCCAGGGTATGGCTACACCTTC. Protein sequence: CASSRVNPGYGYTF.